This entry concerns a single TCR beta chain. What it binds is not known. The data derive from a study of cytomegalovirus exposure and HLA in healthy donors. PCR used 60 Vbeta primers and 13 Jbeta primers. Clones were sequenced by immunoSEQ multiplex PCR, and TCRdb holds only the in-frame ones, with some missing. In all, the sample yields 150,000 to 200,000 clones. The CDR3 totals 14 residues. Trimming removed 5 bases at V and 2 bases at J, with 13 bases between. Per germline, CDR1 MNHEY and CDR2 SVGAGI. Whole-study findings and limits: It was reported in a later analysis that an Asian-associated ancestry cluster showed fewer N-insertions than the approximately 700-donor mean.

Sequencing was carried out using PBMCs. The origin of this receptor is a man aged 30 to 39 in good health and CMV-seronegative. This chain connects TRBV6-5 to TRBJ2-7; perhaps TRBD2 as D (7 bases). This chain's CDR3 is CASSDSGGPYEQYF. CDR3 sequence (DNA): TGTGCCAGCAGTGATTCGGGGGGCCCCTACGAGCAGTACTTC.